This passage covers 30 T cell receptor beta chains from one sample sequenced in a study of shared clonotypes between healthy human individuals. The repertoire was sequenced with immunoSEQ multiplex PCR; TCRdb's copy has only in-frame clones and lacks some. Among approximately 2.3 million clones listed, approximately 95% were seen once. The sample taken for sequencing was naive CD4+ T cells from PBMCs. Regarding subset: CD45RA+ positively selected. The receptors were sampled from a man aged 18 to 30 in good health. Some clones in this sample may be carry-over from other donors' samples.

The table lists this clone with a count of one. The rearrangement uses TRBV4-1 and TRBJ1-2; no clear D. Germline CDR1 MGHRA, CDR2 YSYEKL. The CDR3 sequence is 11 residues long. With 3 bases removed from V and 2 bases from J, the gap between germline ends came to 1 base. CDR3 nucleotides: TGCGCCAGCAGCCACAACTATGGCTACACCTTC. Translating it yields CASSHNYGYTF.

This clone was detected once. Other nucleotide sequences in the sample specify the same CDR3. CDR3 in DNA: TGCGCCAGCAGCTTCTTAGCGGGGGCGAACAATGAGCAGTTCTTC. Amino acids: CASSFLAGANNEQFF. The chain links TRBV5-1 to TRBJ2-1; 9 nucleotides match TRBD2. The CDR3 consists of 15 residues. Germline V gives CDR1 SGHRS, CDR2 YFSETQ. V shed 2 bases and J 5 bases; nucleotides not matched to a gene: 5.

This chain joins TRBV2 and TRBJ2-2, with D possibly matching TRBD1 (6 bases). Trimming left V 5 bases short and J 4 bases short, with 17 bases between. CDR1 and CDR2 (germline): SNHLY, FYNNEI. This CDR3 comprises 16 residues. The CDR3 is CASSFRPQTGTGELFF. DNA for the CDR3: TGTGCCAGCAGTTTCCGACCCCAGACAGGCACCGGGGAGCTGTTTTTT.

The genes are TRBV10-3 and TRBJ1-1; D gene uncertain. The germline gives CDR1 ENHRY, CDR2 SYGVKD. This CDR3 has 14 residues. V shed 6 bases and J shed 7 bases, with 18 bases lying between them. The CDR3 here is CAISRERPEDEAFF. The CDR3 nucleotides read TGTGCCATCAGCCGGGAGAGACCTGAAGATGAAGCTTTCTTT.

This chain links TRBV19 with TRBJ1-1; D uncertain. Per the germline V gene, CDR1 is LNHDA and CDR2 is SQIVND (reference sequence). This CDR3 contains 14 residues. V lost 3 bases to trimming and J lost 1 base, with 9 bases between them. CDR3 sequence reads: CASSILLPNTEAFF. The CDR3 DNA reads as TGTGCCAGTAGTATCTTACTTCCGAACACTGAAGCTTTCTTT.

In this sample, this clone turned up once. The gene calls are TRBV15 and TRBJ2-1; TRBD2 matches 10 bases. In germline, CDR1 is LNHNV, CDR2 YYDKDF (reference sequence). The CDR3 totals 16 residues. V lost 3 bases to trimming and J lost 2 bases; unmatched junction nucleotides: 4. This chain's CDR3 is CATSRRTSGAYNEQFF. In DNA, the CDR3 is TGTGCCACCAGCAGGCGGACTAGCGGAGCCTACAATGAGCAGTTCTTC.

The genes are TRBV11-2 and TRBJ2-1; D uncertain. This CDR3 is built from 15 residues. CDR1 and CDR2 (germline): SGHAT, FQNNGV. Trimming removed 0 bases from V and 4 bases from J, with 10 bases in between. CDR3 sequence (DNA): TGTGCCAGCAGCTTAGATCTCAGAACATACAATGAGCAGTTCTTC. It yields the protein CASSLDLRTYNEQFF.

The chain employs TRBV5-1 and TRBJ2-2, with 9 bases identical to TRBD1. Germline lookup yields CDR1 SGHRS and CDR2 YFSETQ. Trimming removed 2 bases from V and 4 bases from J; junction bases left unmatched: 6. The CDR3 runs 16 residues. The CDR3 loop reads CASSFIRGQGTGELFF. The CDR3 nucleotides are TGCGCCAGCAGCTTTATCAGGGGACAGGGCACCGGGGAGCTGTTTTTT. Full variable domain (outside the CDR3, taken from reference TRBV5-1 and TRBJ2-2): KAGVTQTPRYLIKTRGQQVTLSCSPISGHRSVSWYQQTPGQGLQFLFEYFSETQRNKGNFPGRFSGRQFSNSRSEMNVSTLELGDSALYLCASSFIRGQGTGELFFGEGSRLTVL.

The chain carries TRBV27 and TRBJ2-7; possibly TRBD1 for D (5 bases). Trimming took 5 bases from V and 2 from J, leaving 25 bases between them. CDR1 MNHEY and CDR2 SMNVEV come from the germline V gene (reference sequence). This CDR3 is built from 18 residues. This chain's CDR3 is CASSARPPSQGPTYEQYF. The CDR3, as DNA: TGTGCCAGCAGTGCACGCCCCCCCTCTCAGGGTCCCACCTACGAGCAGTACTTC.

V usage is TRBV18 and J usage is TRBJ1-3; TRBD1 matches 8 bases. The CDR3 contains 17 residues. Trimming cost V 6 bases and J 0 bases; bases outside gene matches: 10. The germline gives CDR1 KGHSH, CDR2 LQKENI. For the CDR3, the DNA is TGTGCCAGCTCCCCCAACGTGGGACAGGTCTCTGGAAACACCATATATTTT. It encodes CASSPNVGQVSGNTIYF. Full variable domain (rest looked up from reference TRBV18 and TRBJ1-3): NAGVMQNPRHLVRRRGQEARLRCSPMKGHSHVYWYRQLPEEGLKFMVYLQKENIIDESGMPKERFSAEFPKEGPSILRIQQVVRGDSAAYFCASSPNVGQVSGNTIYFGEGSWLTVV.

The chain is built from TRBV7-9 and TRBJ2-3, with D perhaps matching TRBD2 (6 bases). Per the germline V gene, CDR1 is SEHNR and CDR2 is FQNEAQ (reference sequence). This CDR3 contains 16 residues. Trimming took 5 bases from V and 0 from J, leaving 15 bases between them. The CDR3: CASSVGTLTSTDTQYF. The CDR3 DNA follows: TGTGCCAGCAGCGTTGGGACTCTAACTAGCACAGATACGCAGTATTTT.

The chain combines TRBV13 with TRBJ1-6; D not resolved. The CDR3 runs to 16 residues. The germline V gene has CDR1 PRHDT and CDR2 FYEKMQ (reference sequence). V gave up 5 bases and J gave up 7 bases, with 18 bases separating them. The DNA for the CDR3 is TGTGCCAGCAGCCGCACGACCCCTACGGGCAATTCACCCCTCCACTTT. Translating it yields CASSRTTPTGNSPLHF.

Only one count was recorded for this clone. This chain links TRBV5-4 with TRBJ2-7; 9 nucleotides agree with TRBD1. Germline CDR1 SGHNT, CDR2 YYREEE (reference sequence). This CDR3 region has 13 residues. With V trimmed by 2 bases and J by 9 bases, 6 bases remained unmatched. In DNA, the CDR3 is TGTGCCAGCAGCTTAGACAGGGGGGATCGGCAGTACTTC. This encodes CASSLDRGDRQYF.

The chain employs TRBV29-1 and TRBJ2-3, with a weak D call TRBD2 (5 bases). Germline lookup yields CDR1 SQVTM and CDR2 ANQGSEA. With 1 base removed from V and 6 bases from J, the gap between germline ends came to 5 bases. CDR3 length equals 11 residues. The CDR3 DNA reads as TGCAGCGTTGAAGGAGGGGATACGCAGTATTTT. It codes for CSVEGGDTQYF.

This chain links TRBV6-5 with TRBJ1-1; D remains ambiguous. CDR1 MNHEY and CDR2 SVGAGI come from the germline V gene. This CDR3 has 14 residues. The V end lost 6 bases, the J end lost 1 base, and 12 bases lay between the germline ends. The CDR3 is CASSRPRANTEAFF. CDR3 in DNA: TGTGCCAGCAGCCGACCCCGGGCGAACACTGAAGCTTTCTTT.

The J gene is TRBJ1-2, the V gene TRBV18; D call uncertain. The germline V gene has CDR1 KGHSH and CDR2 LQKENI. V gave up 2 bases and J gave up 4 bases, with 11 bases separating them. There are 14 residues in the CDR3. In DNA form, the CDR3 reads TGTGCCAGCTCACCAATCTTTAAGGGCTATGGCTACACCTTC. Encoded protein: CASSPIFKGYGYTF.

This clone was seen just once. Other nucleotide sequences in the sample specify the same CDR3. The chain has TRBV7-3 and TRBJ2-1; 9 positions agree with TRBD2. The CDR3 is made up of 15 amino acids. Trimming removed 6 bases from V and 2 bases from J; junction bases left unmatched: 5. The germline V gene has CDR1 SGHTA and CDR2 FQGTGA. The CDR3 DNA reads TGTGCCAGCAGACCGACTAGCGGAGCCTACAATGAGCAGTTCTTC. Translated: CASRPTSGAYNEQFF.

V gene TRBV6-1 combines with J gene TRBJ2-3, with 7 bases aligning to TRBD2. V lost 1 base, J lost 0 bases, and 4 bases stayed unmatched. The CDR3 runs 16 residues. Germline V CDR1 and CDR2: MNHNS, SASEGT. The CDR3 coding sequence is TGTGCCAGCAGTGAAGGTAGCGGGTACAGCACAGATACGCAGTATTTT. The encoded protein is CASSEGSGYSTDTQYF.

J is TRBJ2-1 and V is TRBV19; tentatively, D is TRBD2 (6 bases). Trimming removed 7 bases at V and 5 bases at J, with 24 bases between. The germline gives CDR1 LNHDA, CDR2 SQIVND (reference sequence). There are 17 residues in the CDR3. The CDR3, as DNA: TGTGCCAGTAAGGGAAAGACGGGACTCGGGTCAAACAATGAGCAGTTCTTC. It encodes CASKGKTGLGSNNEQFF.

This clone was detected once. The sample contains more than one DNA sequence encoding this CDR3. The chain couples TRBV28 to TRBJ1-2; 7 bases align to TRBD1. The CDR3 is made up of 13 amino acids. Germline values: CDR1 MDHEN, CDR2 SYDVKM. V gave up 5 bases and J gave up 3 bases; unmatched junction bases: 3. The CDR3 nucleotides read TGTGCCAGCAGTCCAGGGGGGGACTATGGCTACACCTTC. Translation: CASSPGGDYGYTF.

The chain couples TRBV19 to TRBJ1-1; TRBD1 matches at 7 bases. This CDR3 spans 15 amino acids. Germline V gene data show CDR1 as LNHDA and CDR2 as SQIVND (reference sequence). After removal of 7 bases from V and 4 bases from J, the junction contained 12 bases not matched to a gene. The CDR3 coding sequence is TGTGCCAGTACCGTTACAGGGGTTTTCGGCACTGAAGCTTTCTTT. Amino acid sequence: CASTVTGVFGTEAFF.

The chain links TRBV28 to TRBJ1-1, with a tentative D call TRBD1 (5 bases). V was pared by 7 bases and J by 4 bases, with 19 bases between. The CDR3 loop spans 15 amino acids. Germline V gene sequence: CDR1 MDHEN, CDR2 SYDVKM. The CDR3 sequence: CASKMWQGRGTEAFF. CDR3 DNA: TGTGCCAGCAAAATGTGGCAGGGAAGGGGCACTGAAGCTTTCTTT. The whole variable domain, remainder taken from reference TRBV28 and TRBJ1-1, is DVKVTQSSRYLVKRTGEKVFLECVQDMDHENMFWYRQDPGLGLRLIYFSYDVKMKEKGDIPEGYSVSREKKERFSLILESASTNQTSMYLCASKMWQGRGTEAFFGQGTRLTVV.

The rearrangement joins TRBV7-9 to TRBJ2-3; tentatively, D is TRBD2 (6 bases). The V and J ends lost 0 bases and 1 base respectively, with 8 bases between them. The CDR3 has 15 amino acids. CDR1 SEHNR and CDR2 FQNEAQ come from the germline V gene (reference sequence). The CDR3 region is CASSLASGGTDTQYF. The DNA for the CDR3 is TGTGCCAGCAGCTTAGCTAGCGGAGGCACAGATACGCAGTATTTT.

V and J are TRBV9 and TRBJ2-1; D is ambiguous. Germline CDR1 SGDLS, CDR2 YYNGEE. This CDR3 has 13 residues. V lost 4 bases and J lost 4, with 9 bases in between. CDR3 amino acids: CASSLASYNEQFF. For the CDR3, the DNA is TGTGCCAGCAGCCTCGCGAGTTACAATGAGCAGTTCTTC.

Comments on this clone: Distinct nucleotide sequences in the sample also encode this CDR3. The J gene is TRBJ2-6, the V gene TRBV7-3; the D is unclear. V was trimmed by 4 bases and J by 2 bases, leaving 6 bases between them. Germline V lookup: CDR1 SGHTA, CDR2 FQGTGA. The CDR3 sequence is 14 residues long. DNA of the CDR3: TGTGCCAGCAGCTATTCCGCTGGGGCCAACGTCCTGACTTTC. Protein: CASSYSAGANVLTF.

The chain employs TRBV7-6 and TRBJ2-6; 8 nucleotides agree with TRBD1. The germline V gene has CDR1 SGHVS and CDR2 FNYEAQ. Trimming removed 0 bases from V and 0 bases from J; junction bases left unmatched: 4. The CDR3 has 18 residues. This chain's CDR3 is CASSLASGGPSGANVLTF. CDR3 nucleotide sequence: TGTGCCAGCAGCTTAGCCTCAGGGGGCCCCTCTGGGGCCAACGTCCTGACTTTC.

V gene TRBV4-1 combines with J gene TRBJ2-2, with 14 bases identical to TRBD2. This CDR3 has 17 residues. The germline V gene has CDR1 MGHRA and CDR2 YSYEKL. After removal of 1 base from V and 6 bases from J, the junction contained 4 bases not matched to a gene. The CDR3 region has the DNA TGCGCCAGCAGCCAAGGGACTAGCGGGAGGTTGGCCGGGGAGCTGTTTTTT. Translated: CASSQGTSGRLAGELFF.

The CDR3 protein is CASSWDSRGTEAFF. CDR3 bases: TGCGCCAGCAGCTGGGACAGCCGGGGCACTGAAGCTTTCTTT. This sequence joins TRBV5-1 and TRBJ1-1, with 7 bases that match TRBD1. The length of the CDR3 is 14 residues. The V gene's germline CDR1 is SGHRS and CDR2 YFSETQ. The V gene end was trimmed by 3 bases and the J gene end by 4 bases; junction bases not matched to a gene: 6.

As regards this clone: In the same sample, other DNA sequences code for this CDR3. This chain links TRBV9 with TRBJ1-3; 7 bases align to TRBD1. Germline lookup yields CDR1 SGDLS and CDR2 YYNGEE. The CDR3 runs to 16 residues. With V trimmed by 2 bases and J by 0 bases, 5 bases remained unmatched. The CDR3 reads CASSVGQVSSGNTIYF. The CDR3 DNA sequence: TGTGCCAGCAGCGTTGGACAGGTGAGCTCTGGAAACACCATATATTTT.

The chain is built from TRBV28 and TRBJ2-7; TRBD2 matches at 10 bases. J gave up 4 bases and V 5 bases, and 11 bases lay outside the gene matches. The CDR3 consists of 16 residues. Germline assignment: CDR1 MDHEN and CDR2 SYDVKM. CDR3 DNA: TGTGCCAGCAGTCCGATTCGATCTAGCGGGAGTTACGAGCAGTACTTC. This sequence encodes CASSPIRSSGSYEQYF.